One sample yielded the 18 T cell receptor beta chains listed below, sequenced in a study of T-cell memory formation after mild COVID-19. Each CDR3 protein is one row after TCRdb ran MiXCR on the 5' RACE reads. The sample consists of approximately 490,000 distinct CDR3 sequences, over 20% of them appearing once. The sample consisted of PBMCs or a T cell subset sorted from them (not recorded which). These receptors were taken from an adult woman who had mild COVID-19 (a few samples of this study predate the infection). Cell type and time point are not known.

This chain connects TRBV7-9 to TRBJ2-1, with TRBD2 matching 10 bases. This CDR3 is built from 17 residues. The germline V gene encodes CDR1 SEHNR and CDR2 FQNEAQ (reference sequence). V shed 4 bases and J 1 base; nucleotides not matched to a gene: 7. This CDR3 is CASSSLLAGTSYNEQFF. CDR3 in DNA: TGTGCCAGCAGCTCCTTACTAGCGGGGACTTCCTACAATGAGCAGTTCTTC.

This clonotype was found a few times. The chain uses TRBV2 and TRBJ2-3; no firm D call. The germline CDR1 and CDR2 sequences are SNHLY and FYNNEI. V lost 5 bases and J lost 6, with 15 bases in between. The CDR3 is 14 residues long. The DNA for the CDR3 is TGTGCCAGCAGTTACGGGCCTCAATGGGATACGCAGTATTTT. It is translated as CASSYGPQWDTQYF.

The chain uses TRBV12-3 or TRBV12-4 and TRBJ1-1; 8 nucleotides align to TRBD1. The J segment lost 6 bases and the V segment lost 6 bases, leaving 9 bases of the junction unmatched. The CDR3 totals 14 residues. Here the CDR3 DNA reads TGTGCCAGCAGCGACCGGGACAGGCTCGCTGAAGCTTTCTTT. Translation: CASSDRDRLAEAFF.

The J gene is TRBJ2-1, the V gene TRBV11-2; D remains unclear. Per germline, CDR1 SGHAT and CDR2 FQNNGV. V was shortened by 9 bases and J by 6 bases, with 18 bases between the two germline ends. The CDR3 length is 14 residues. CDR3 in amino acids: CASGLRAGSNEQFF. CDR3 nucleotide sequence: TGTGCCAGTGGCTTACGGGCTGGCTCCAATGAGCAGTTCTTC.

This clonotype turned up a few times. DNA of the CDR3: TGTGCCAGCAGCTCCGACGGAGTGCGGGGATCACCCCTCCACTTT. Translating gives CASSSDGVRGSPLHF. This chain links TRBV11-3 with TRBJ1-6; unclear D gene. This CDR3 comprises 15 residues. Trimming cost V 4 bases and J 10 bases, with 17 bases left between them. The germline CDR1 and CDR2 sequences are SGHNT and YENEEA.

This clonotype was counted only a few times. The chain couples TRBV5-1 to TRBJ2-1; 8 nucleotides line up with TRBD2. The CDR3 runs to 16 residues. Germline V gives CDR1 SGHRS, CDR2 YFSETQ. The ends lost 4 bases at V and 5 bases at J; junction bases unmatched: 11. The CDR3 DNA reads as TGCGCCAGCAGCCCGACCCTACTAGCGGCTAACAATGAGCAGTTCTTC. Its protein is CASSPTLLAANNEQFF.

CDR3: CASSLGTRTSGNTIYF. The CDR3 bases are TGTGCCAGCAGCCTAGGGACAAGGACCTCTGGAAACACCATATATTTT. The chain carries TRBV7-9 and TRBJ1-3; possible D gene TRBD1, 6 bases. This CDR3 has 16 residues. Germline CDR1 reads SEHNR; CDR2 reads FQNEAQ (reference sequence). Trimming removed 5 bases at V and 0 bases at J, with 14 bases between.

The chain uses TRBV7-3 and TRBJ2-3; 10 bases match TRBD2. The CDR3 runs 15 residues. CDR1 and CDR2 (germline): SGHTA, FQGTGA. Unmatched junction bases numbered 8, after V lost 7 bases and J lost 4 bases. CDR3 sequence reads: CASTLSGRAADTQYF. The CDR3 nucleotides read TGTGCCAGCACCCTAAGCGGGAGGGCCGCAGATACGCAGTATTTT. The entire variable domain, with the rest obtained from reference TRBV7-3 and TRBJ2-3, is as follows: GAGVSQTPSNKVTEKGKYVELRCDPISGHTALYWYRQSLGQGPEFLIYFQGTGAADDSGLPNDRFFAVRPEGSVSTLKIQRTERGDSAVYLCASTLSGRAADTQYFGPGTRLTVL.

The chain links TRBV10-3 to TRBJ2-2; D remains unclear. This CDR3 has 13 residues. Trimming removed 2 bases at V and 2 bases at J, with 3 bases between. The germline V gene encodes CDR1 ENHRY and CDR2 SYGVKD. In DNA form, the CDR3 reads TGTGCCATCAGTGAGGGTAACACCGGGGAGCTGTTTTTT. Amino acid sequence: CAISEGNTGELFF.

This clonotype has just a few counts. The chain joins TRBV7-9 to TRBJ2-5, with TRBD2 as a possible D gene (7 bases). The CDR3 length is 13 residues. V was cut by 10 bases and J by 1 base, with 13 bases left in between. CDR1 SEHNR and CDR2 FQNEAQ come from the germline V gene (reference sequence). For the CDR3, the DNA is TGTGCCACCAAGGGGGGGGCCCAAGAGACCCAGTACTTC. This gives the protein CATKGGAQETQYF.

This clonotype turned up a few times. The gene calls are TRBV21-1 and TRBJ1-5; the tabulated D call, TRBD1, remains unverified against the DNA. TRBV21-1 represents a pseudogene. The CDR3 is 19 amino acids. The CDR3 nucleotides are TGTGCCAGCAGCAAATGGATAAACCGGGACAGGGGTCACATTCAGCCCCAGCATTTT. Protein sequence: CASSKWINRDRGHIQPQHF.

This clonotype was seen many times. The rearrangement joins TRBV12-3 or TRBV12-4 to TRBJ2-1, with TRBD2 matching 7 bases. V lost 3 bases to trimming and J lost 9 bases; unmatched junction nucleotides: 11. CDR3 size: 15 residues. The CDR3 region has the DNA TGTGCCAGCAGTTTTGGAGGCGGGAGCCCGGGTGAGCAGTTCTTC. Encoded protein: CASSFGGGSPGEQFF.

The chain is built from TRBV6-1 and TRBJ1-1; TRBD1 is a possible D gene (6 bases). There are 17 residues in the CDR3. The V gene's germline CDR1 is MNHNS and CDR2 SASEGT. Deletions cut 4 bases from V and 4 bases from J, with 22 bases between. As DNA, the CDR3 is TGTGCCAGCAGTGGAGTCTGGGGGCGCCGGTCCGGCACTGAAGCTTTCTTT. This encodes CASSGVWGRRSGTEAFF.

V and J are TRBV4-2 and TRBJ1-1; D gene ambiguous. CDR1 is LGHNA, CDR2 YNFKEQ, per germline. The CDR3 runs 19 residues. Trimming left V 1 base short and J 0 bases short, with 21 bases between. CDR3 sequence: CASSQVTRSGLVLNTEAFF. CDR3 in DNA: TGTGCCAGCAGCCAAGTGACCCGATCAGGACTAGTATTGAACACTGAAGCTTTCTTT.

In its sample, this clonotype was seen a few times. The chain recombines TRBV29-1 with TRBJ1-1, with D tentatively TRBD1 (5 bases). From germline, CDR1 is SQVTM and CDR2 ANQGSEA. Trimming removed 3 bases at V and 1 base at J, with 12 bases between. This CDR3 contains 14 residues. The CDR3 is CSVEKRQKNTEAFF. The CDR3 nucleotides are TGCAGCGTTGAGAAGAGACAGAAGAACACTGAAGCTTTCTTT.

The CDR3 here is CASSPRLYSYNEQFF. For the CDR3, the DNA is TGTGCCAGCAGTCCTCGGCTCTACTCCTACAATGAGCAGTTCTTC. This chain connects TRBV12-3 or TRBV12-4 to TRBJ2-1; the D is unclear. V shed 5 bases and J shed 0 bases, with 11 bases lying between them. This CDR3 comprises 15 residues.

The gene calls are TRBV24-1 and TRBJ2-2; 8 nucleotides match TRBD1. Germline V gene data show CDR1 as KGHDR and CDR2 as SFDVKD. CDR3 length equals 16 residues. The ends lost 4 bases at V and 1 base at J; junction bases unmatched: 4. CDR3 protein: CATSETGTGNTGELFF. CDR3 nucleotides: TGTGCCACCAGTGAGACCGGGACAGGGAACACCGGGGAGCTGTTTTTT.

This clonotype was picked up a small number of times. This chain links TRBV5-1 with TRBJ2-3; possibly TRBD1 or TRBD2 for D (5 bases each). Germline CDR1 is SGHRS and CDR2 is YFSETQ. The CDR3 is made up of 13 amino acids. Trimming shortened V by 3 bases and J by 2 bases, and 7 bases separated the two germline ends. This CDR3 is CASSWDLTDTQYF. DNA for the CDR3: TGCGCCAGCAGCTGGGACCTCACAGATACGCAGTATTTT.